The TCR beta chain under discussion was sequenced for a study of PD-1 blockade in classical Hodgkin lymphoma. In regard to this clone: Antigen unknown.

Sequencing was performed with immunoSEQ multiplex PCR; in TCRdb, only in-frame clones are kept and a portion is missing. The top ten hold 1.5% of the sample, which has 1,500 to 2,000 clones, about nine tenths seen once. The CDR3 loop spans 14 amino acids. Germline loops: CDR1 LNHDA, CDR2 SQIVND (reference sequence). Between the trimmed V and J ends, which lost 2 bases and 10 bases, there was a span of 15 bases. Findings of the study overall: As was reported, newly diagnosed patients showed lower baseline TCR diversity than healthy donors did. Complete responders started with a diversity level that resembled newly diagnosed patients at baseline.

Every patient experienced relapse after autologous stem cell transplantation, and brentuximab vedotin exposure varied. Thawed PBMCs underwent magnetic negative selection to yield purified CD4+ T cells. Patients showed best responses of complete response, partial response or progressive disease. This clonotype was obtained from a human donor with classical Hodgkin lymphoma. The chain combines TRBV19 with TRBJ2-1; D ambiguous. Sequencing was performed on CD4+ T cells from blood, taken at baseline. This CDR3 is CASSIPAPGSEQFF. The CDR3 bases are TGTGCCAGTAGTATACCCGCGCCCGGGTCGGAGCAGTTCTTC.